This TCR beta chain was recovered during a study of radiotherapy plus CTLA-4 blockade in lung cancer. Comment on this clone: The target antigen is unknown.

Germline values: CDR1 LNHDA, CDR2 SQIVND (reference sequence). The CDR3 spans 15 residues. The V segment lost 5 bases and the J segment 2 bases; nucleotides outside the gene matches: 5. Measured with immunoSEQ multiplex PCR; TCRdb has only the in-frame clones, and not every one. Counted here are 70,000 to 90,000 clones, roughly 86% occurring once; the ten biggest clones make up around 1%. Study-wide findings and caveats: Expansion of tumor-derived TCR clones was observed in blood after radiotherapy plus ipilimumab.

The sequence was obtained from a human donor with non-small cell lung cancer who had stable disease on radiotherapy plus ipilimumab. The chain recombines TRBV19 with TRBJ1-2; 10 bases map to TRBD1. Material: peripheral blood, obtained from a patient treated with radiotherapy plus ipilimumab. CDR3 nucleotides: TGTGCCAGTAGTGCCCGGACAGGGGGAAACTATGGCTACACCTTC. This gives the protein CASSARTGGNYGYTF.